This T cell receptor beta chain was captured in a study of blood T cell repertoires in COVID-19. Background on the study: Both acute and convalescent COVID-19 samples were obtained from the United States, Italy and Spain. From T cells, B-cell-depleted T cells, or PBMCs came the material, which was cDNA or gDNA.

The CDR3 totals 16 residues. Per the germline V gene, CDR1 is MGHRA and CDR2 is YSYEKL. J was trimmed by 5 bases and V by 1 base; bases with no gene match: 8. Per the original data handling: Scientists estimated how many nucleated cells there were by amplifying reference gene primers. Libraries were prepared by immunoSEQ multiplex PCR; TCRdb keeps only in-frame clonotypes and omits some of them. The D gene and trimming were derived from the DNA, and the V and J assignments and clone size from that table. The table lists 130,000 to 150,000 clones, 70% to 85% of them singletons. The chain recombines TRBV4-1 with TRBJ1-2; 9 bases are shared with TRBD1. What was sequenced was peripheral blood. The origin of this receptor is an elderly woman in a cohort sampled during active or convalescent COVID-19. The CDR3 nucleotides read TGCGCCAGCAGCCAAGGGGTGACCGGGACAGGGTATGGCTACACCTTC. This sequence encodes CASSQGVTGTGYGYTF.